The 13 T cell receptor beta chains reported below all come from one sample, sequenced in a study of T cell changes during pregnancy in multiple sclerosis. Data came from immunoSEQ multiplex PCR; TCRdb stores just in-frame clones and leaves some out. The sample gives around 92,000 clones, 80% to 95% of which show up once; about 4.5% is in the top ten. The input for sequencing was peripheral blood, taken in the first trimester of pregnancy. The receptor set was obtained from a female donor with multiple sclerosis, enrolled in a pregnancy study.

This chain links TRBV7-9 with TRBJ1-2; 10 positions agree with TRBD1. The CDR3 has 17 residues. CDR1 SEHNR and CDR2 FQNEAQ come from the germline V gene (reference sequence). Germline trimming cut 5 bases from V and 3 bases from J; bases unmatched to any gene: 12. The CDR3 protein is CASSPRDRGGEDYGYTF. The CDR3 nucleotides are TGTGCCAGCAGCCCGCGGGACAGGGGAGGGGAAGACTATGGCTACACCTTC.

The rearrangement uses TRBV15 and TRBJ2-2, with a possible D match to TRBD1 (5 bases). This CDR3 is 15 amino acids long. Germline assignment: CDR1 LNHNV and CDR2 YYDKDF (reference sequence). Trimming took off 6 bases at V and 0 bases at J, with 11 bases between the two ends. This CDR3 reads CATRKQATNTGELFF. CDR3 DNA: TGTGCCACCAGGAAACAGGCAACGAACACCGGGGAGCTGTTTTTT.

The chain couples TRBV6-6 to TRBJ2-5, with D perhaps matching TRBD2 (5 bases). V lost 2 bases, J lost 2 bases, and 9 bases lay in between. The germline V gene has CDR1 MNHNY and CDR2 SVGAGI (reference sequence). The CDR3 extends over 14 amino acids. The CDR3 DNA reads TGTGCCAGCAGTTACGATACGGGACAAGAGACCCAGTACTTC. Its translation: CASSYDTGQETQYF.

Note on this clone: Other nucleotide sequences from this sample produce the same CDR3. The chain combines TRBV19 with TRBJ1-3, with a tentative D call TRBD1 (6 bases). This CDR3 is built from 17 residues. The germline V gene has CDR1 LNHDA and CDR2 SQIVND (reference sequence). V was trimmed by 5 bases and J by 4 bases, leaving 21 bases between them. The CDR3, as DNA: TGTGCCAGTAGTCCATACTACTGGGACACCAGAGGAAACACCATATATTTT. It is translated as CASSPYYWDTRGNTIYF.

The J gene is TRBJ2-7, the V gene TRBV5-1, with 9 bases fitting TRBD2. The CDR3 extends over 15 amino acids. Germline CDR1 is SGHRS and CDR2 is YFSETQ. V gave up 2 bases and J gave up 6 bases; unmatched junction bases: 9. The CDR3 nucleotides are TGCGCCAGCAGCTTAAGTCCTAGCGGGGAAGGCGAGCAGTACTTC. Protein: CASSLSPSGEGEQYF.

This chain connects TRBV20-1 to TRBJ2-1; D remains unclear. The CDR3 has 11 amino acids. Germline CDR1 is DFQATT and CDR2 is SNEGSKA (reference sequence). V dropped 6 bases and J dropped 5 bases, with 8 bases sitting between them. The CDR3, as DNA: TGCAGTGCCATCAACAACAATGAGCAGTTCTTC. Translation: CSAINNNEQFF.

The CDR3 DNA follows: TGTGCCAGCAGCGAGACTGGGGAGACCCAGTACTTC. This encodes CASSETGETQYF. The chain combines TRBV25-1 with TRBJ2-5; D is unclear. The CDR3 has 12 amino acids. Germline assignment: CDR1 MGHDK and CDR2 SYGVNS. V was clipped by 6 bases and J by 5 bases, with 10 bases between them.

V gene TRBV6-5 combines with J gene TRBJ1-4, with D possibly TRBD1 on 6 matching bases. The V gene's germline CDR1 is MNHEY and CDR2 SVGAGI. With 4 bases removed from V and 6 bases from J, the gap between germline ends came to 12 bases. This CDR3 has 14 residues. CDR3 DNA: TGTGCCAGCAGTTTCGGACAGCGCCATGAAAAACTGTTTTTT. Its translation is CASSFGQRHEKLFF.

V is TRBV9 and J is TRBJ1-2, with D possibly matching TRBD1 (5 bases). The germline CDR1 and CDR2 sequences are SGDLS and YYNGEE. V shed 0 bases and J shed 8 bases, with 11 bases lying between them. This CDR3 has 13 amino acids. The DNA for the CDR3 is TGTGCCAGCAGCGTAGGGAGGGGACGGGGCTACACCTTC. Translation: CASSVGRGRGYTF.

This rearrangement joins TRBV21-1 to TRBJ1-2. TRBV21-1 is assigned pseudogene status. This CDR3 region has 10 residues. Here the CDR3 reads CASPSSGYTF. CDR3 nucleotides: TGTGCCAGCCCTTCCTCTGGCTACACCTTC.

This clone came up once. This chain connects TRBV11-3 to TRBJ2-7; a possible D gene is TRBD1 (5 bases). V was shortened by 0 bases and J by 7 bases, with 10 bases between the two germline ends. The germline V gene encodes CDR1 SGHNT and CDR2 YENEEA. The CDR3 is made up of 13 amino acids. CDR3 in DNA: TGTGCCAGCAGCTTAGATACGGCAGGGGAGCAGTACTTC. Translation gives CASSLDTAGEQYF.

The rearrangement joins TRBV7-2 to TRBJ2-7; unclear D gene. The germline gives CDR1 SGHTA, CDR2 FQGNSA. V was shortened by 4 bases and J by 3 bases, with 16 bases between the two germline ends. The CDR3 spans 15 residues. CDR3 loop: CASSYRSTENYEQYF. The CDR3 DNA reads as TGTGCCAGCAGCTACCGGAGTACCGAGAACTACGAGCAGTACTTC.

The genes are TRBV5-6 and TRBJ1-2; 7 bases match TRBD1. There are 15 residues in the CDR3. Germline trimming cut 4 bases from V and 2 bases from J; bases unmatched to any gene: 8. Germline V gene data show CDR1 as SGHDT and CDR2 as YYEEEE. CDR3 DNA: TGTGCCAGCAGCCCGGACAGGTCTTCGAACTATGGCTACACCTTC. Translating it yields CASSPDRSSNYGYTF.